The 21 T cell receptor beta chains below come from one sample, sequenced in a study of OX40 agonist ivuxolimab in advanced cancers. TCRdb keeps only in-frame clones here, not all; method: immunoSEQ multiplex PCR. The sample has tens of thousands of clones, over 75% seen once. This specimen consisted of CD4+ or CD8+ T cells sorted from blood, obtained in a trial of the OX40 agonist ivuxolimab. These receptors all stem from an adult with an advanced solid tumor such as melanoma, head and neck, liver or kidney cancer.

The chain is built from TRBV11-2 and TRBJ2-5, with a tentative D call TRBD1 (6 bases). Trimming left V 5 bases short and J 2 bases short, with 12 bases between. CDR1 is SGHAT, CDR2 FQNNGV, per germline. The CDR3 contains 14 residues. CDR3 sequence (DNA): TGTGCCAGCAGCCCAGGGACATCACAAGAGACCCAGTACTTC. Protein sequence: CASSPGTSQETQYF.

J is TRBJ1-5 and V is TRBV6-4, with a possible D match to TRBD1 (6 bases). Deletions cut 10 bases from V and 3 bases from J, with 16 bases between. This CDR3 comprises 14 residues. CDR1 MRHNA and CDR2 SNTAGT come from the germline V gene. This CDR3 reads CANTRTDFNQPQHF. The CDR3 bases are TGTGCCAACACCCGGACAGATTTCAATCAGCCCCAGCATTTT.

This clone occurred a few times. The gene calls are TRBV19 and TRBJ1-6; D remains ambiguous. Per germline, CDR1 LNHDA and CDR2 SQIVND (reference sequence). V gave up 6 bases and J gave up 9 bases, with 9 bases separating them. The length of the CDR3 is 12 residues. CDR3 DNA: TGTGCCAGTAGGACGCGACCTTCACCCCTCCACTTT. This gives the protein CASRTRPSPLHF.

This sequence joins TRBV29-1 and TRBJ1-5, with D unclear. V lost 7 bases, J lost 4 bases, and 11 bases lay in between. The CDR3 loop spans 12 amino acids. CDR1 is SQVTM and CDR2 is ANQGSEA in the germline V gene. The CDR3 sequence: CSAGGFNQPQHF. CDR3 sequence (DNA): TGCAGCGCCGGAGGCTTTAATCAGCCCCAGCATTTT.

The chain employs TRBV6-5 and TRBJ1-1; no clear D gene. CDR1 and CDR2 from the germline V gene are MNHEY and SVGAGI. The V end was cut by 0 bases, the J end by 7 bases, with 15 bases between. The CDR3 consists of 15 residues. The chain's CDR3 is CASSYSSQAESEAFF. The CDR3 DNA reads TGTGCCAGCAGTTACTCGAGCCAGGCAGAGAGTGAAGCTTTCTTT.

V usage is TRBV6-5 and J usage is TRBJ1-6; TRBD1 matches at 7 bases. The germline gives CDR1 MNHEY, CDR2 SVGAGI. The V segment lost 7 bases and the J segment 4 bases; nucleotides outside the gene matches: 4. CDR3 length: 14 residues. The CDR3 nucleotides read TGTGCCAGCACAGACAGGGCTTATAATTCACCCCTCCACTTT. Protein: CASTDRAYNSPLHF.

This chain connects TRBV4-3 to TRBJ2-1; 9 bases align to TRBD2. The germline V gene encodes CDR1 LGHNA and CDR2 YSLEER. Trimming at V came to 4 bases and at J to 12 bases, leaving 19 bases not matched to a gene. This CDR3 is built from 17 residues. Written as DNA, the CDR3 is TGCGCCAGCAGCCCAAGAGAATTCCAGCGGGGGGATAACGGGCAGTTCTTC. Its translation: CASSPREFQRGDNGQFF.

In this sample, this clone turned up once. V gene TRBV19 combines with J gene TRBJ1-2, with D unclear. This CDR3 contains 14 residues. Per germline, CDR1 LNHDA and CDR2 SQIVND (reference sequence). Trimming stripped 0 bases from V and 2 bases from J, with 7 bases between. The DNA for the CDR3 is TGTGCCAGTAGTATAGATCCAGGCAACTATGGCTACACCTTC. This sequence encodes CASSIDPGNYGYTF.

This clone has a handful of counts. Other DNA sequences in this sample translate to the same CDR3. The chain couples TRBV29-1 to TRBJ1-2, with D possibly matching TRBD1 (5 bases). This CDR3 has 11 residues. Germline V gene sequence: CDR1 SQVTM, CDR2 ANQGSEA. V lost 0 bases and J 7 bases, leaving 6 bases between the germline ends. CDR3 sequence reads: CSVEDTGGYTF. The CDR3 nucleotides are TGCAGCGTTGAAGATACAGGTGGCTACACCTTC. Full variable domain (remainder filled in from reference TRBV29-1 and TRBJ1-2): SAVISQKPSRDICQRGTSLTIQCQVDSQVTMMFWYRQQPGQSLTLIATANQGSEATYESGFVIDKFPISRPNLTFSTLTVSNMSPEDSSIYLCSVEDTGGYTFGSGTRLTVV.

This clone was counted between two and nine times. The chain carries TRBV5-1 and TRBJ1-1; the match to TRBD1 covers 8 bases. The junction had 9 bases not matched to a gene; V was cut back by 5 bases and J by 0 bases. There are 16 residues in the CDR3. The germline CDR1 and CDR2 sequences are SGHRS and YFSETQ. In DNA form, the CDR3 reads TGCGCCAGCAGGGATCAAATGACAGGGGTGAACACTGAAGCTTTCTTT. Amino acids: CASRDQMTGVNTEAFF.

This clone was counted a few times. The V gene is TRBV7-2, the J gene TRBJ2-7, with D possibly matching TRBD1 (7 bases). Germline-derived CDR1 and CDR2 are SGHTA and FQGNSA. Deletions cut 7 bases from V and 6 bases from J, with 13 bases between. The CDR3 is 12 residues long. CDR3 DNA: TGTGCCAGCAATAGCCAGGGGGGCGAGCAGTACTTC. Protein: CASNSQGGEQYF.

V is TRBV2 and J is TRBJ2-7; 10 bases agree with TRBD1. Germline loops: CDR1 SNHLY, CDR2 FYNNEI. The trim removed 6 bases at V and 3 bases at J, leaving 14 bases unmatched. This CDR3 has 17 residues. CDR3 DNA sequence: TGTGCCAGCAGACTGACAGGGGGCCCCCCCTCGTACTACGAGCAGTACTTC. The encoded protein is CASRLTGGPPSYYEQYF. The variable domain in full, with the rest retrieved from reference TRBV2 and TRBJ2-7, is EPEVTQTPSHQVTQMGQEVILRCVPISNHLYFYWYRQILGQKVEFLVSFYNNEISEKSEIFDDQFSVERPDGSNFTLKIRSTKLEDSAMYFCASRLTGGPPSYYEQYFGPGTRLTVT.

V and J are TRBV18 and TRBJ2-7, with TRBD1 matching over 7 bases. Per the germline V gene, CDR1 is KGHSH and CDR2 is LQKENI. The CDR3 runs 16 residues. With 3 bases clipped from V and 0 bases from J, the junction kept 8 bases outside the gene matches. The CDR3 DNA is TGTGCCAGCTCACCCTACCGGGACAGAAACTCCTACGAGCAGTACTTC. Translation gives CASSPYRDRNSYEQYF.

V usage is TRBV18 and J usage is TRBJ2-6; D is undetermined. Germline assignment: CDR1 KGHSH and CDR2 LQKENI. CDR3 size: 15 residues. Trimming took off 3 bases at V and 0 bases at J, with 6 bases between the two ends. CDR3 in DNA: TGTGCCAGCTCACCCAGGAGCTCTGGGGCCAACGTCCTGACTTTC. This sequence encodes CASSPRSSGANVLTF.

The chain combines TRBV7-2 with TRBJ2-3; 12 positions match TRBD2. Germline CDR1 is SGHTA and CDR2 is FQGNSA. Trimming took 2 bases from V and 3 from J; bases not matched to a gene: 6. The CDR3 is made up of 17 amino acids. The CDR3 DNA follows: TGTGCCAGCAGCTTACCTCGACTAGCGGGGGAGACAGATACGCAGTATTTT. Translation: CASSLPRLAGETDTQYF. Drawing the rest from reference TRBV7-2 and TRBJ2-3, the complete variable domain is GAGVSQSPSNKVTEKGKDVELRCDPISGHTALYWYRQSLGQGLEFLIYFQGNSAPDKSGLPSDRFSAERTGGSVSTLTIQRTQQEDSAVYLCASSLPRLAGETDTQYFGPGTRLTVL.

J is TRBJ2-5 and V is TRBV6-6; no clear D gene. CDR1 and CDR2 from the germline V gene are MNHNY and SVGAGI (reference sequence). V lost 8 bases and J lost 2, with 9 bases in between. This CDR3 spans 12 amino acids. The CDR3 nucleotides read TGTGCCAGCCACCTGCCACAAGAGACCCAGTACTTC. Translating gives CASHLPQETQYF.

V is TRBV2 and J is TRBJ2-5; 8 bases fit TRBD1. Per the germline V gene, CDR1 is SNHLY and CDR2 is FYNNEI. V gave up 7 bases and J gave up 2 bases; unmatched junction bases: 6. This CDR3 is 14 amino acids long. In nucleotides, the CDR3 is TGTGCCAGCAACGGACAGGGAAGACAAGAGACCCAGTACTTC. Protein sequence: CASNGQGRQETQYF.

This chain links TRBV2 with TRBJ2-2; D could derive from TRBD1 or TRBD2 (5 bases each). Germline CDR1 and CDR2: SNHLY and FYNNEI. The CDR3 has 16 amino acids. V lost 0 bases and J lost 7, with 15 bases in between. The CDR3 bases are TGTGCCAGCAGTGAAGCTTGGGGGACGACTTTCGGGGAGCTGTTTTTT. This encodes CASSEAWGTTFGELFF.

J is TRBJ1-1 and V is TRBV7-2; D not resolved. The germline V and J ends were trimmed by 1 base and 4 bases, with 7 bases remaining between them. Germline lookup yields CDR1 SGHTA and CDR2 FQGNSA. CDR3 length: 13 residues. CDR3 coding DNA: TGTGCCAGCAGCTTAGGCTGGGGCACTGAAGCTTTCTTT. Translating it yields CASSLGWGTEAFF.

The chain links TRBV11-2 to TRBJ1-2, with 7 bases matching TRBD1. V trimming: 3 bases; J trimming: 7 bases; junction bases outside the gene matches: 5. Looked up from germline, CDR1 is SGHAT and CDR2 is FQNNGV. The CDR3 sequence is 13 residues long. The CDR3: CASSFDREGGYTF. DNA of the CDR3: TGTGCCAGCAGCTTTGACAGGGAAGGTGGCTACACCTTC.

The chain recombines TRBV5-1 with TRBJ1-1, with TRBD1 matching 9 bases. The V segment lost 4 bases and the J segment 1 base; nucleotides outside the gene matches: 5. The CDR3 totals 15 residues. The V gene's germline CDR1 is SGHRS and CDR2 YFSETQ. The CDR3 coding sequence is TGCGCCAGCAGCGGGGGACAGGGAGGGAACACTGAAGCTTTCTTT. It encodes CASSGGQGGNTEAFF.